The 20 T cell receptor beta chains presented below share a single source sample, sequenced in a study of blood T cells in healthy people across ages. With a J-beta primer mix and a sample-barcoded 5' primer, a second PCR ran about 7 to 11 cycles. TCRdb analysed the 5' RACE reads with MiXCR anew, one entry per CDR3 protein. The table shows roughly 700,000 distinct CDR3 sequences, with 45% to 50% occurring only once. The sequenced sample was blood. Receptor source: a woman aged 55-70 years in good health.

This clonotype was detected a few times. The chain joins TRBV20-1 to TRBJ1-1; D gene unclear. The CDR3 consists of 16 residues. In germline, CDR1 is DFQATT, CDR2 SNEGSKA (reference sequence). Trimming left V 0 bases short and J 6 bases short, with 20 bases between. The CDR3 nucleotides are TGCAGTGCTAGAGATGCGGCGAGACCCTTCCCAGCTGAAGCTTTCTTT. Translating gives CSARDAARPFPAEAFF.

The genes are TRBV4-2 and TRBJ2-7; TRBD2 might be the D (6 bases). V dropped 1 base and J dropped 5 bases, with 30 bases sitting between them. This CDR3 spans 20 amino acids. The germline CDR1 and CDR2 sequences are LGHNA and YNFKEQ. The CDR3 DNA follows: TGTGCCAGCAGCCAAGTCTCTCTTTGGATCCTTAGCGGCCTTTCTGACGAGCAGTACTTC. This translates into CASSQVSLWILSGLSDEQYF.

This chain links TRBV20-1 with TRBJ2-1, with a tentative D call TRBD2 (5 bases). The CDR3 loop spans 14 amino acids. V shed 8 bases and J shed 0 bases, with 14 bases lying between them. Germline CDR1 is DFQATT and CDR2 is SNEGSKA (reference sequence). CDR3 loop: CSSNLAVSYNEQFF. CDR3 bases: TGCAGTTCAAACCTAGCAGTCTCCTACAATGAGCAGTTCTTC.

The rearrangement joins TRBV24-1 to TRBJ2-1, with 9 bases aligning to TRBD2. The CDR3 loop spans 15 amino acids. Germline lookup yields CDR1 KGHDR and CDR2 SFDVKD. V was clipped by 8 bases and J by 1 base; unmatched bases: 5. The DNA of the CDR3 is TGTGCCACCACATCTAGCGGGGCTTCCTACAATGAGCAGTTCTTC. It is translated as CATTSSGASYNEQFF.

The table lists this clonotype with a few counts. The chain joins TRBV27 to TRBJ2-5, with 7 bases lining up with TRBD1. The germline V gene has CDR1 MNHEY and CDR2 SMNVEV (reference sequence). The CDR3 extends over 14 amino acids. V shed 8 bases and J 1 base; nucleotides not matched to a gene: 7. This CDR3 is CASSTTGAQETQYF. The CDR3 bases are TGTGCCAGCTCTACTACAGGGGCCCAAGAGACCCAGTACTTC.

This clonotype was counted between two and nine times. The genes are TRBV7-2 and TRBJ2-7; TRBD1 or TRBD2 may be the D gene (5 bases each). The CDR3 contains 16 residues. Germline V gene data show CDR1 as SGHTA and CDR2 as FQGNSA. Trimming stripped 5 bases from V and 10 bases from J, with 27 bases between. Written as DNA, the CDR3 is TGTGCCAGCAGCACTCACGGGACGGACCGTTCGGGGTCCCAGTACTTC. Translating it yields CASSTHGTDRSGSQYF.

The chain's CDR3 is CASSWGRVEGEQFF. DNA for the CDR3: TGTGCCAGCAGTTGGGGCAGGGTGGAAGGTGAGCAGTTCTTC. The chain is built from TRBV27 and TRBJ2-1; D perhaps matches TRBD1 (5 bases). V was pared by 4 bases and J by 9 bases, with 16 bases between. Germline V gene lookup returns CDR1 MNHEY and CDR2 SMNVEV (reference sequence). The CDR3 has 14 amino acids.

This chain links TRBV10-3 with TRBJ1-6, with 7 positions matching TRBD1. Germline CDR1 ENHRY, CDR2 SYGVKD. Germline trimming cut 6 bases from V and 8 bases from J; bases unmatched to any gene: 7. The CDR3 contains 14 residues. The CDR3 region is CAIRDRQGHSPLHF. CDR3 in DNA: TGTGCCATCAGGGACCGACAGGGACATTCACCCCTCCACTTT.

This chain links TRBV29-1 with TRBJ1-2; no clear D gene. V was pared by 4 bases and J by 4 bases, with 19 bases between. The CDR3 has 15 amino acids. Germline CDR1 SQVTM, CDR2 ANQGSEA. As DNA, the CDR3 is TGCAGCGTTGGTTCAGCGACTTCCCCTCCCTATGGCTACACCTTC. Its translation is CSVGSATSPPYGYTF.

This chain links TRBV10-3 with TRBJ1-1; no definite D call. The CDR3 extends over 14 amino acids. V was shortened by 8 bases and J by 1 base, with 14 bases between the two germline ends. Germline assignment: CDR1 ENHRY and CDR2 SYGVKD. The CDR3 coding sequence is TGTGCCATCGGCACGGGGAATTCGAACACTGAAGCTTTCTTT. It specifies CAIGTGNSNTEAFF.

The table lists this clonotype with a few counts. The rearrangement links TRBV10-3 to TRBJ2-1, with 12 positions matching TRBD2. The J segment lost 9 bases and the V segment lost 0 bases, leaving 9 bases of the junction unmatched. Looked up from germline, CDR1 is ENHRY and CDR2 is SYGVKD. This CDR3 has 17 amino acids. CDR3 nucleotides: TGTGCCATCAGTGAGTCGACTTTCCTAGCGGGAGGGGGTGAGCAGTTCTTC. As protein: CAISESTFLAGGGEQFF.

Only a few counts were recorded for this clonotype. J is TRBJ2-5 and V is TRBV10-3; weak D call: TRBD2 (6 bases). CDR3 length: 13 residues. V shed 8 bases and J shed 2 bases, with 12 bases lying between them. Germline lookup yields CDR1 ENHRY and CDR2 SYGVKD. The CDR3 bases are TGTGCCATCGGGGCTAGCGTACAAGAGACCCAGTACTTC. This sequence encodes CAIGASVQETQYF.

In its sample, this clonotype was seen once. The chain joins TRBV6-2 or TRBV6-3 to TRBJ2-4; 9 bases fit TRBD2. V gave up 6 bases and J gave up 9 bases; unmatched junction bases: 9. Germline-derived CDR1 and CDR2 are MNHEY and SVGEGT. The length of the CDR3 is 14 residues. CDR3 bases: TGTGCCAGCAGCAGACCGGGACTAGCCGCCATTCAGTACTTC. Its translation: CASSRPGLAAIQYF.

The V call is TRBV4-3, the J call TRBJ2-2; D is uncertain. There are 15 residues in the CDR3. Germline-derived CDR1 and CDR2 are LGHNA and YSLEER. V was cut by 0 bases and J by 1 base, with 6 bases left in between. The CDR3 protein is CASSQELRNTGELFF. The CDR3 region has the DNA TGCGCCAGCAGCCAAGAGTTGAGGAACACCGGGGAGCTGTTTTTT.

This clonotype was picked up a small number of times. The chain uses TRBV6-5 and TRBJ1-2; a possible D gene is TRBD1 (6 bases). CDR3 length equals 15 residues. V shed 0 bases and J shed 8 bases, with 16 bases lying between them. CDR1 MNHEY and CDR2 SVGAGI come from the germline V gene. The CDR3 sequence is CASSYSGQMADGYTF. CDR3 DNA: TGTGCCAGCAGTTACTCCGGACAGATGGCCGACGGCTACACCTTC.

Comments on this clonotype: Relative to the germline gene, one junction end is altered; a read error may explain this. The chain has TRBV4-3 and TRBJ2-1, with 7 bases lining up with TRBD2. Germline V gives CDR1 LGHNA, CDR2 YSLEER. This CDR3 region has 14 residues. The CDR3 DNA sequence: TGCGCCAGCAGCCGGAAGACTAGCTACCATGAGCAGTTCTTC. This sequence encodes CASSRKTSYHEQFF.

The V and J genes are TRBV20-1 and TRBJ2-1, with D possibly being TRBD1 or TRBD2 (5 bases each). V lost 2 bases to trimming and J lost 1 base, with 12 bases between them. CDR3 length: 15 residues. Germline-derived CDR1 and CDR2 are DFQATT and SNEGSKA (reference sequence). The CDR3 DNA follows: TGCAGTGCTAGATCTGGTGGGGGATCCTACAATGAGCAGTTCTTC. Protein sequence: CSARSGGGSYNEQFF.

The chain couples TRBV6-6 to TRBJ2-7; 8 positions match TRBD2. The CDR3 has 16 residues. V trimming: 1 base; J trimming: 4 bases; junction bases outside the gene matches: 9. Germline V lookup: CDR1 MNHNY, CDR2 SVGAGI (reference sequence). CDR3 loop: CASSYFGSGLVYEQYF. In DNA form, the CDR3 reads TGTGCCAGCAGTTACTTCGGGTCGGGACTAGTGTACGAGCAGTACTTC.

The rearrangement links TRBV20-1 to TRBJ2-3, with a tentative D call TRBD2 (5 bases). Trimming removed 1 base at V and 2 bases at J, with 22 bases between. Germline loops: CDR1 DFQATT, CDR2 SNEGSKA (reference sequence). The CDR3 runs to 18 residues. The CDR3 sequence is CSARVPSRSPSLTDTQYF. CDR3 DNA sequence: TGCAGTGCTAGAGTCCCTAGCAGGAGTCCCTCCCTCACAGATACGCAGTATTTT.

Only a few counts were recorded for this clonotype. J is TRBJ2-1 and V is TRBV5-6; 8 bases line up with TRBD1. The CDR3 covers 17 residues. V shed 1 base and J 1 base; nucleotides not matched to a gene: 7. Germline assignment: CDR1 SGHDT and CDR2 YYEEEE. CDR3 DNA: TGTGCCAGCAGCTTGATGGTTCGACAGGGGTCCTACAATGAGCAGTTCTTC. It is translated as CASSLMVRQGSYNEQFF.